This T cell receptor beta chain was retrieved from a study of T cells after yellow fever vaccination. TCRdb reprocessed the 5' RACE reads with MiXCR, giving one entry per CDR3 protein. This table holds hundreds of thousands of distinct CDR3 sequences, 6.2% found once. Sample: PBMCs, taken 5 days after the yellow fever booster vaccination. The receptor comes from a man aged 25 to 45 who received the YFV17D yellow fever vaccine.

The CDR3 DNA follows: TGCGCCAGCAGCTTGGGAACGGGGGGTCTAGCGGGAGTAAACGAGCAGTACTTC. Translation: CASSLGTGGLAGVNEQYF. The J gene is TRBJ2-7, the V gene TRBV5-1, with 10 nucleotides matching TRBD2. The CDR3 is made up of 18 amino acids. From germline, CDR1 is SGHRS and CDR2 YFSETQ. V gave up 0 bases and J gave up 5 bases; unmatched junction bases: 14.